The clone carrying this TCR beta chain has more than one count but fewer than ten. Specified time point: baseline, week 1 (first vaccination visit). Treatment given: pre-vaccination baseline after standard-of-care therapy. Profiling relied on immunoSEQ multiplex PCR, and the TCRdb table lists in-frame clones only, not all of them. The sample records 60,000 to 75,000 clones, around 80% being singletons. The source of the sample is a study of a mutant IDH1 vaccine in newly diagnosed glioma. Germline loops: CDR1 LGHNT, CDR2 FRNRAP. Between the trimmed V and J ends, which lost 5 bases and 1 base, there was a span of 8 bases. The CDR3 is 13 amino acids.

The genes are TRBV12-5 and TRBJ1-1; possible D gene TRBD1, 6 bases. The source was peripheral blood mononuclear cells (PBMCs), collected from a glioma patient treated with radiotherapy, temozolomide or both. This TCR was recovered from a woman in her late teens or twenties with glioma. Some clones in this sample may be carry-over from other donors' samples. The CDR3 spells CASGMTGNTEAFF. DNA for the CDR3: TGTGCTAGTGGTATGACAGGGAACACTGAAGCTTTCTTT.